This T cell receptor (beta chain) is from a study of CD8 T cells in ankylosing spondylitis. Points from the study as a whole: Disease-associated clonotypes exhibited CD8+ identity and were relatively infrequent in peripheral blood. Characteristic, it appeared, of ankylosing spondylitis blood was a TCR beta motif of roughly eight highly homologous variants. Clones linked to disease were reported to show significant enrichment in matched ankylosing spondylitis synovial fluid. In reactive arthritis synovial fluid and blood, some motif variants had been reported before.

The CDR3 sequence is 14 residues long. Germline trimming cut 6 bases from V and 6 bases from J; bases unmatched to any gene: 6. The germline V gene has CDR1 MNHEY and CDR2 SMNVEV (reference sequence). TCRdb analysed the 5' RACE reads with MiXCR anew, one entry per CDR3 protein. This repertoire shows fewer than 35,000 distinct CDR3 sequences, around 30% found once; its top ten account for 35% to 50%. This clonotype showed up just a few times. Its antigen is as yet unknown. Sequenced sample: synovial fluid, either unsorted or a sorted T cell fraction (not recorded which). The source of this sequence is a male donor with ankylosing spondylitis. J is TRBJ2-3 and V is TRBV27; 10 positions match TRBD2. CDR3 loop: CASSLAGAGDTQYF. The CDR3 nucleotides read TGTGCCAGCAGCCTAGCGGGAGCGGGGGATACGCAGTATTTT.